This record looks at one T cell receptor (beta chain) sequence and its context. CDR3 length equals 13 residues. CDR1 and CDR2 from the germline V gene are LNHDA and SQIVND (reference sequence). The trim removed 7 bases at V and 3 bases at J, leaving 3 bases unmatched. These data originate in a study of blood T cell repertoires in COVID-19. About the study: There were acute and convalescent COVID-19 samples, and they came from the United States, Italy and Spain. In each case, the material was cDNA or gDNA derived from T cells, B-cell-depleted T cells, or PBMCs.

Using immunoSEQ multiplex PCR, the repertoire was profiled, and TCRdb retains in-frame clones only, with some absent. The table lists over 300,000 clones, nearly 90% of them singletons. The receptor's source is a man between 18 and 29 years old with active or convalescent COVID-19. The material sequenced was peripheral blood. V gene TRBV19 combines with J gene TRBJ2-1, with 7 nucleotides matching TRBD2. DNA for the CDR3: TGTGCCAGTATCGGGGGGTACTACAATGAGCAGTTCTTC. Translation gives CASIGGYYNEQFF.